The next 19 T cell receptor beta chains were all read from a single sample in a study of spatial heterogeneity in lung cancer. The time point here: sample taken at primary tumor resection. Tumor, nontumor lung or frozen PBMC supplied whole RNA, sequenced without sorting. TCRdb analysed the 5' RACE reads with MiXCR anew, one entry per CDR3 protein. This sample yields roughly 39,000 distinct CDR3 sequences, of which roughly 8% are seen a single time; over 25% belongs to the top ten. This sample comprised PBMCs, obtained at surgery. Receptors originate from a male donor with early-stage non-small cell lung cancer.

In this sample, this clonotype turned up many times. The CDR3 bases are TGTGCCAGCAGCGAAAGCTATCGAGGCGAGCAGTACGTC. This codes for CASSESYRGEQYV. The genes are TRBV11-3 and TRBJ2-7; D unclear. V lost 5 bases to trimming and J lost 6 bases, with 14 bases between them. CDR3 length: 13 amino acids. Germline assignment: CDR1 SGHNT and CDR2 YENEEA.

This clonotype was recorded at least ten times. This chain links TRBV6-5 with TRBJ2-5; tentative D call: TRBD2 (5 bases). The V end was cut by 2 bases, the J end by 7 bases, with 17 bases between. Germline lookup yields CDR1 MNHEY and CDR2 SVGAGI. This CDR3 is 15 amino acids long. CDR3 sequence reads: CASSYEAVTKRTQYF. The CDR3 DNA follows: TGTGCCAGCAGTTACGAGGCGGTGACTAAACGGACCCAGTACTTC.

The rearrangement uses TRBV6-6 and TRBJ1-1; 10 nucleotides agree with TRBD1. The germline V gene has CDR1 MNHNY and CDR2 SVGAGI (reference sequence). Losses at the gene ends were 2 bases for V and 0 bases for J; bases not matched to a gene: 6. The CDR3 length is 17 residues. CDR3: CASSYGTGASLNTEAFF. In DNA form, the CDR3 reads TGTGCCAGCAGTTACGGGACAGGGGCTTCTCTGAACACTGAAGCTTTCTTT.

The V gene is TRBV7-8, the J gene TRBJ2-2; D might be TRBD1 or TRBD2, each matching 5 bases. V was clipped by 5 bases and J by 2 bases, with 12 bases between them. The CDR3 length is 15 residues. CDR1 SGHVS and CDR2 FQNEAQ come from the germline V gene. In nucleotides, the CDR3 is TGTGCCAGCAGCCCAGGGACCCAAAACACCGGGGAGCTGTTTTTT. This sequence encodes CASSPGTQNTGELFF.

This clonotype occurred a few times. V usage is TRBV7-6 and J usage is TRBJ2-1, with 7 bases matching TRBD2. V lost 0 bases, J lost 3 bases, and 5 bases stayed unmatched. Per germline, CDR1 SGHVS and CDR2 FNYEAQ. The CDR3 consists of 16 residues. The chain's CDR3 is CASSLASGAIYNEQFF. As DNA, the CDR3 is TGTGCCAGCAGCTTAGCGAGCGGGGCAATCTACAATGAGCAGTTCTTC.

This clonotype showed up many times. V usage is TRBV10-3 and J usage is TRBJ1-1; 7 bases are a match to TRBD1. The germline CDR1 and CDR2 sequences are ENHRY and SYGVKD. V dropped 5 bases and J dropped 3; count of bases not matched to a gene: 3. The CDR3 spans 13 residues. The CDR3 DNA follows: TGTGCCATCAGTTCCCAGGGGGACACTGAAGCTTTCTTT. The encoded protein is CAISSQGDTEAFF.

This clonotype has ten or more counts. The J gene is TRBJ2-6, the V gene TRBV7-6; TRBD2 is a possible D gene (5 bases). With 0 bases removed from V and 0 bases from J, the gap between germline ends came to 9 bases. The CDR3 sequence is 17 residues long. CDR1 and CDR2 (germline): SGHVS, FNYEAQ. DNA for the CDR3: TGTGCCAGCAGCTTAGCCGCGGGTTCCTCTGGGGCCAACGTCCTGACTTTC. Amino acid sequence: CASSLAAGSSGANVLTF.

This clonotype was recorded at least ten times. The chain links TRBV20-1 to TRBJ1-6; D gene uncertain. CDR1 is DFQATT, CDR2 SNEGSKA, per germline (reference sequence). The CDR3 totals 19 residues. V was clipped by 1 base and J by 0 bases, with 19 bases between them. The CDR3 sequence: CSARATVWDLSSYNSPLHF. CDR3 bases: TGCAGTGCTAGAGCCACCGTCTGGGATCTCAGCTCCTATAATTCACCCCTCCACTTT.

This clonotype was observed at least ten times. This chain connects TRBV5-1 to TRBJ2-5; the match to TRBD1 covers 9 bases. In germline, CDR1 is SGHRS, CDR2 YFSETQ. V lost 6 bases to trimming and J lost 0 bases; unmatched junction nucleotides: 3. CDR3 length: 14 amino acids. As DNA, the CDR3 is TGCGCCAGCAACGACAGGGGGAACCAAGAGACCCAGTACTTC. It specifies CASNDRGNQETQYF.

This clonotype was found many times. This sequence joins TRBV5-1 and TRBJ2-3, with 7 bases that match TRBD2. CDR3 size: 16 residues. J lost 0 bases, V lost 0 bases, and 4 bases had no gene match. CDR1 and CDR2 (germline): SGHRS, YFSETQ. This chain's CDR3 is CASSLGLADSTDTQYF. As DNA, the CDR3 is TGCGCCAGCAGCTTGGGGCTAGCGGATAGCACAGATACGCAGTATTTT.

The chain couples TRBV5-1 to TRBJ2-1; 10 bases are a match to TRBD2. Germline V gene sequence: CDR1 SGHRS, CDR2 YFSETQ. This CDR3 has 15 residues. V shed 4 bases, J shed 8 bases, and the junction held 9 bases outside the gene matches. CDR3 in amino acids: CASSTLAGAVDEQFF. The CDR3 nucleotides read TGCGCCAGCAGCACTCTAGCGGGAGCGGTAGATGAGCAGTTCTTC.

The chain joins TRBV3-1 to TRBJ2-2, with 13 positions matching TRBD2. Per the germline V gene, CDR1 is LGHDT and CDR2 is YNNKEL (reference sequence). The length of the CDR3 is 17 residues. The J segment lost 5 bases and the V segment lost 1 base, leaving 4 bases of the junction unmatched. DNA for the CDR3: TGTGCCAGCAGCCAAGCTCTGGGACTAGCGGGAACCGGGGAGCTGTTTTTT. Amino acid sequence: CASSQALGLAGTGELFF.

This clonotype was detected many times. The chain recombines TRBV19 with TRBJ2-1; D is possibly TRBD1 (5 bases). Germline CDR1 reads LNHDA; CDR2 reads SQIVND (reference sequence). CDR3 length equals 11 residues. The germline V and J ends were trimmed by 4 bases and 9 bases, with 7 bases remaining between them. The CDR3 reads CASSTRGEQFF. CDR3 nucleotides: TGTGCCAGTAGTACTAGGGGTGAGCAGTTCTTC.

This clonotype was seen many times. The chain recombines TRBV6-2 or TRBV6-3 with TRBJ2-6, with D unresolved. The V and J ends lost 2 bases and 0 bases respectively, with 8 bases between them. The V gene's germline CDR1 is MNHEY and CDR2 SVGEGT. The CDR3 has 16 residues. Here the CDR3 reads CASSYGRYSGANVLTF. The CDR3 DNA follows: TGTGCCAGCAGTTACGGACGGTACTCTGGGGCCAACGTCCTGACTTTC.

The chain has TRBV7-8 and TRBJ1-2, with a tentative D call TRBD1 (5 bases). CDR3 length: 15 amino acids. CDR1 and CDR2 (germline): SGHVS, FQNEAQ. Trimming left V 2 bases short and J 3 bases short, with 13 bases between. This CDR3 reads CASSLRRMGDYGYTF. The CDR3 nucleotides read TGTGCCAGCAGCTTACGACGTATGGGGGACTATGGCTACACCTTC.

This clonotype was seen a handful of times. The chain has TRBV24-1 and TRBJ2-2; a weak D match, TRBD1 (5 bases). V gave up 10 bases and J gave up 2 bases, with 13 bases separating them. CDR1 KGHDR and CDR2 SFDVKD come from the germline V gene. CDR3 length equals 14 residues. CDR3 protein: CATGAPHNTGELFF. CDR3 nucleotides: TGTGCCACAGGGGCACCCCATAACACCGGGGAGCTGTTTTTT.

This clonotype was detected a few times. The V gene is TRBV7-2, the J gene TRBJ1-6; tentative D call: TRBD1 (5 bases). Germline CDR1 SGHTA, CDR2 FQGNSA. V was pared by 7 bases and J by 10 bases, with 14 bases between. The CDR3 contains 13 residues. This chain's CDR3 is CASTPTAGSPLHF. CDR3 in DNA: TGTGCCAGCACCCCGACAGCGGGGTCACCCCTCCACTTT.

This clonotype was detected many times. The chain recombines TRBV10-2 with TRBJ2-5; D unresolved. Trimming stripped 7 bases from V and 5 bases from J, with 11 bases between. CDR1 and CDR2 from the germline V gene are WSHSY and SAAADI. This CDR3 is 12 amino acids long. In DNA, the CDR3 is TGCGCCAGCATGCTGGGTGGGGAGACCCAGTACTTC. This sequence encodes CASMLGGETQYF.

This clonotype was seen ten or more times. This rearrangement joins TRBV4-3 to TRBJ2-2, with D hard to call. CDR1 is LGHNA, CDR2 YSLEER, per germline. The V end was cut by 1 base, the J end by 6 bases, with 9 bases between. The length of the CDR3 is 14 residues. CDR3: CASSQGRVAGELFF. CDR3 nucleotides: TGCGCCAGCAGCCAAGGTCGGGTTGCCGGGGAGCTGTTTTTT.